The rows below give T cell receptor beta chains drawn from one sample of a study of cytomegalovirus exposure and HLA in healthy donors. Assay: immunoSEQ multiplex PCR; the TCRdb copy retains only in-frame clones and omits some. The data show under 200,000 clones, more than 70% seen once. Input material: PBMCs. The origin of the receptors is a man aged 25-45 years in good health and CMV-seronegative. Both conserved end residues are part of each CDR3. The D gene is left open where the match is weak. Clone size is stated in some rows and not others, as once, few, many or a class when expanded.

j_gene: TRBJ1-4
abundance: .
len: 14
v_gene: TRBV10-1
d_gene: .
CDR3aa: CALKIGPRREKLFF
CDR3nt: TGCGCCTTGAAAATTGGGCCCCGGAGGGAAAAACTGTTTTTT

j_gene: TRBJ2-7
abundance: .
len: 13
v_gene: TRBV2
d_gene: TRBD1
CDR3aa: CASSGTGLGEQYF
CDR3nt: TGTGCCAGCAGTGGGACAGGCCTCGGCGAGCAGTACTTC

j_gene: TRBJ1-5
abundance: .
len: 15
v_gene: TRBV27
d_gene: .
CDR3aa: CASSLTRGVGQPQHF
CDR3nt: TGTGCCAGCAGTTTAACACGCGGGGTGGGTCAGCCCCAGCATTTT

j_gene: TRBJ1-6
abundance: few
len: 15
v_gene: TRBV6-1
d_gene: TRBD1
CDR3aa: CASSKDRGYNSPLHF
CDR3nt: TGTGCCAGCAGTAAGGACAGGGGCTATAATTCACCCCTCCACTTT

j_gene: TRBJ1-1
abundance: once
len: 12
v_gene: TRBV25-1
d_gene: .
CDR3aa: CASHGGSGEAFF
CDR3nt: TGTGCCAGCCACGGGGGGTCGGGTGAAGCTTTCTTT

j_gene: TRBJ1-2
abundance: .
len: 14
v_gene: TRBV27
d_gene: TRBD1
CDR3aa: CASRTDRGPYGYTF
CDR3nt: TGTGCCAGCAGAACGGACAGGGGGCCCTATGGCTACACCTTC

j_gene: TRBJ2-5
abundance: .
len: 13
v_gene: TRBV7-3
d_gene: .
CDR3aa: CASSFGREETQYF
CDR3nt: TGTGCCAGCAGCTTTGGTAGAGAAGAGACCCAGTACTTC

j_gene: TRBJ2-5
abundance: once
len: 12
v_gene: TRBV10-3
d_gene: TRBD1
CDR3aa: CAIRGGGETQYF
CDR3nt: TGTGCCATCAGAGGGGGCGGAGAGACCCAGTACTTC

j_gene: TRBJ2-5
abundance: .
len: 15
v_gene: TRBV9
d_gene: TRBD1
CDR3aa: CASSFTGTDKETQYF
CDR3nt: TGTGCCAGCAGCTTCACCGGGACAGATAAAGAGACCCAGTACTTC

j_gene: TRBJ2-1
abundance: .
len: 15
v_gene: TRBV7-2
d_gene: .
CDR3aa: CASSLAFGSYNEQFF
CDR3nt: TGTGCCAGCAGCTTAGCCTTTGGCAGTTACAATGAGCAGTTCTTC

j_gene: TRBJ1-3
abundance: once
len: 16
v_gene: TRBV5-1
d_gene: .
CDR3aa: CASSLAWTDSGNTIYF
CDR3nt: TGCGCCAGCAGCTTGGCCTGGACAGACTCTGGAAACACCATATATTTT

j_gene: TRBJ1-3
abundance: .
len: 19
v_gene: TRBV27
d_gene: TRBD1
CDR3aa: CASRTPGQGIEGSGNTIYF
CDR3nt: TGTGCCAGCAGAACTCCGGGACAGGGGATCGAGGGGTCTGGAAACACCATATATTTT

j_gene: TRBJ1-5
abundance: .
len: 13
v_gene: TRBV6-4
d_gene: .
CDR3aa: CASSEFHNQPQHF
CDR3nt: TGTGCCAGCAGTGAGTTCCACAATCAGCCCCAGCATTTT

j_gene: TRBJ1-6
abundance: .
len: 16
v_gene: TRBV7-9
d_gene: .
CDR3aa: CASSFLGSRDNSPLHF
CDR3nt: TGTGCCAGCAGCTTTTTAGGGAGTAGGGATAATTCACCCCTCCACTTT

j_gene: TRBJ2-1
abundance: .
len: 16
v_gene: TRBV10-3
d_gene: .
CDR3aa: CASSPTLAGAYNEQFF
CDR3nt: TGTGCCAGTAGTCCAACCTTGGCAGGGGCCTACAATGAGCAGTTCTTC

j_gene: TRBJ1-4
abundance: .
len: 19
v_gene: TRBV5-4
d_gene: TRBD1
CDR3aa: CASSRTGTGAIPTNEKLFF
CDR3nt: TGTGCCAGCAGCCGGACAGGGACAGGGGCTATTCCAACTAATGAAAAACTGTTTTTT

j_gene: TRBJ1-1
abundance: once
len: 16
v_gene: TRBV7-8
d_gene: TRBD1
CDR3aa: CASSRDRQGGNTEAFF
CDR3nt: TGTGCCAGCAGCCGCGACCGACAGGGGGGGAACACTGAAGCTTTCTTT

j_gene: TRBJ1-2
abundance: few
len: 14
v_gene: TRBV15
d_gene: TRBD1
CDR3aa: CATSRPGQGYGYTF
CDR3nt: TGTGCCACCAGCAGACCCGGACAGGGGTATGGCTACACCTTC

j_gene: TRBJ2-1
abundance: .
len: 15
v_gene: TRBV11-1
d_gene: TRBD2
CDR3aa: CASSLVSGRGNEQFF
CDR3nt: TGTGCCAGCAGCTTAGTGAGCGGGAGAGGCAATGAGCAGTTCTTC

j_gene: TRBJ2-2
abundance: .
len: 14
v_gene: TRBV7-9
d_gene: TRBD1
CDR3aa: CASSWTGNTGELFF
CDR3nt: TGTGCCAGCAGCTGGACAGGGAACACCGGGGAGCTGTTTTTT

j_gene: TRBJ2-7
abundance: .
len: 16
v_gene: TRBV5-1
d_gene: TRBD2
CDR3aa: CASSLSSGRVDDEQYF
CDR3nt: TGCGCCAGCAGCTTGTCTAGCGGGAGAGTGGACGACGAGCAGTACTTC

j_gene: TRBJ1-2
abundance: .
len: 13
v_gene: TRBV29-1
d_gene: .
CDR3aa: CSVEDTGTYGYTF
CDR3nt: TGCAGCGTTGAAGATACAGGGACCTATGGCTACACCTTC

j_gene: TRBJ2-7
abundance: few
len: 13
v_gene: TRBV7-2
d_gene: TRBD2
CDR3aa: CASASGRIYEQYF
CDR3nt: TGTGCCAGCGCTAGCGGGAGAATATACGAGCAGTACTTC

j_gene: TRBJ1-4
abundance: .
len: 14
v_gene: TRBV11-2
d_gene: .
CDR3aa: CASSAPGGAEKLFF
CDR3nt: TGTGCCAGCAGCGCTCCGGGGGGGGCTGAAAAACTGTTTTTT

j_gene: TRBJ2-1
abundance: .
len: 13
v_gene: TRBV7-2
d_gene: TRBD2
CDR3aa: CASRRAGGDEQFF
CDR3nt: TGTGCCAGCAGACGAGCGGGGGGGGATGAGCAGTTCTTC

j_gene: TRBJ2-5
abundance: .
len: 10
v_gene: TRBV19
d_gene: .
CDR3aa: CASSHWEQYF
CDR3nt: TGTGCCAGTAGTCACTGGGAGCAGTACTTC

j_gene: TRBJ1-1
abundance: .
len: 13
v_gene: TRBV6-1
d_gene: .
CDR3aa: CASSDSGNTEAFF
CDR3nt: TGTGCCAGCAGTGATTCGGGGAACACTGAAGCTTTCTTT

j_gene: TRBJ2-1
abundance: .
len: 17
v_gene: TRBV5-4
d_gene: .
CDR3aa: CASSLMTGGMTYNEQFF
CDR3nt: TGTGCCAGCAGCCTAATGACAGGCGGAATGACCTACAATGAGCAGTTCTTC

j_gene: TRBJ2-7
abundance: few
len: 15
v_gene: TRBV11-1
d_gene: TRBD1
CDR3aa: CASSLEGTVSYEQYF
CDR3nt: TGTGCCAGCAGCTTAGAGGGGACAGTATCGTACGAGCAGTACTTC

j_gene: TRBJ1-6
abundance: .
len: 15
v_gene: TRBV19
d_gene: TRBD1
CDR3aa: CASRIGQGINSPLHF
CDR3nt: TGTGCCAGTAGGATAGGACAGGGGATAAATTCACCCCTCCACTTT

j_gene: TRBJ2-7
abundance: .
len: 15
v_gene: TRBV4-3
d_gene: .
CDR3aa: CASSQGSTGQYEQYF
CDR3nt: TGCGCCAGCAGCCAAGGTAGCACTGGACAATACGAGCAGTACTTC

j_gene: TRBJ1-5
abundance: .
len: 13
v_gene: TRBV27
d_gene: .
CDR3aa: CASSFSPYQPQHF
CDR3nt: TGTGCCAGCAGTTTCAGTCCCTATCAGCCCCAGCATTTT

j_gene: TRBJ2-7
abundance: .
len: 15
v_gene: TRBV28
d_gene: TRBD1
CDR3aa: CASSAGQGPPYEQYF
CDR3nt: TGTGCCAGCAGTGCGGGACAGGGCCCCCCCTACGAGCAGTACTTC

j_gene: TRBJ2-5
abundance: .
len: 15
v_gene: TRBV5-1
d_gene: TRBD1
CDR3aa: CASSPRGQGLETQYF
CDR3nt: TGCGCCAGCAGTCCCAGGGGACAGGGGTTAGAGACCCAGTACTTC

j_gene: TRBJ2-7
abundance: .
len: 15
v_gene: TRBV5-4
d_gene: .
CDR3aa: CASSRASVLSYEQYF
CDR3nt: TGTGCCAGCAGCAGGGCTAGCGTTCTCTCCTACGAGCAGTACTTC

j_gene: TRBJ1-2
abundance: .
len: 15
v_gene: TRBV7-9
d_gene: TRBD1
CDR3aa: CASSMGQGVNYGYTF
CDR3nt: TGTGCCAGCAGCATGGGACAGGGGGTAAACTATGGCTACACCTTC

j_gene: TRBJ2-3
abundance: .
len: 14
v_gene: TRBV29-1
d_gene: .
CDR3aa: CSVEGGRGADTQYF
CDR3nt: TGCAGCGTTGAAGGCGGCAGGGGGGCAGATACGCAGTATTTT

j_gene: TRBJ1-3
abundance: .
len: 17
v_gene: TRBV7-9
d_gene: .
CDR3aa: CARSGQQTGDSGNTIYF
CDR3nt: TGTGCCAGGTCAGGACAGCAAACTGGGGACTCTGGAAACACCATATATTTT

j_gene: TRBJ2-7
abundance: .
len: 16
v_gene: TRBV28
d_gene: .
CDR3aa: CASSLIANRATYEQYF
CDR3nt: TGTGCCAGCAGCCTTATCGCTAACAGGGCCACCTACGAGCAGTACTTC

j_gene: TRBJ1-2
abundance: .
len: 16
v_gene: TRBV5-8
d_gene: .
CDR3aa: CASSLYLEGLGDGYTF
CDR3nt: TGTGCCAGCAGCTTGTATTTGGAAGGGCTAGGGGATGGCTACACCTTC

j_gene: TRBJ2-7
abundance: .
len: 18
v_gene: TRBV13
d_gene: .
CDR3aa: CASSGSRQDEFSSYEQYF
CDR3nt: TGTGCCAGCAGCGGGTCCCGACAGGACGAATTCAGCTCCTACGAGCAGTACTTC

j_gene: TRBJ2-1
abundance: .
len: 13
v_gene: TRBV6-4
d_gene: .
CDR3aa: CASSDGLQNEQFF
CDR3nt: TGTGCCAGCAGTGATGGACTTCAAAATGAGCAGTTCTTC

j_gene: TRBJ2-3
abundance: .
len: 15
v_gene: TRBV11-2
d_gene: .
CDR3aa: CASSLFRGDIDTQYF
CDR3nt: TGTGCCAGCAGCTTATTTCGCGGGGATATAGATACGCAGTATTTT

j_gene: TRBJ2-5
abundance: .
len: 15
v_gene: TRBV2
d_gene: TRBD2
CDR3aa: CASSNSGGRGETQYF
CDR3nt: TGTGCCAGCAGTAATAGCGGGGGGCGGGGAGAGACCCAGTACTTC

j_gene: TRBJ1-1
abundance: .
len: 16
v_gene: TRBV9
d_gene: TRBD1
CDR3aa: CASSRGQELYDTEAFF
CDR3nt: TGTGCCAGCAGCCGAGGACAGGAACTATATGACACTGAAGCTTTCTTT

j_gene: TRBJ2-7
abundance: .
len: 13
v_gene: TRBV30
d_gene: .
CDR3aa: CAWSTGIFLEQYF
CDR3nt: TGTGCCTGGAGTACAGGGATATTTCTCGAGCAGTACTTC

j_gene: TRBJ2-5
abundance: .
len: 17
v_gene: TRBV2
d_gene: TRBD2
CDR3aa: CASRPGTSGRGGETQYF
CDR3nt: TGTGCCAGCAGACCCGGGACTAGCGGACGGGGGGGAGAGACCCAGTACTTC

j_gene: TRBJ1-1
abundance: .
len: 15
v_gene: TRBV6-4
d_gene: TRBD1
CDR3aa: CASRETGGAGSRAFF
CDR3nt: TGTGCCAGCAGAGAAACAGGGGGCGCTGGGTCTCGTGCTTTCTTT

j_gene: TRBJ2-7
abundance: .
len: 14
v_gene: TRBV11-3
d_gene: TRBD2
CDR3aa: CASSGGLVRYEQYF
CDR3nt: TGTGCCAGCAGCGGGGGACTAGTTAGGTACGAGCAGTACTTC

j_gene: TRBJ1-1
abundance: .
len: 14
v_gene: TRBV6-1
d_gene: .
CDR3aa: CASSERLLNTEAFF
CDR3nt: TGTGCCAGCAGTGAAAGACTGCTGAACACTGAAGCTTTCTTT

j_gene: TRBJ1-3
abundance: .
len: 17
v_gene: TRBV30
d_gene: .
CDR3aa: CAWKQGKTNRSGNTIYF
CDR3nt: TGTGCCTGGAAACAGGGAAAGACAAACCGCTCTGGAAACACCATATATTTT